This TCR beta chain was observed in a study of cytomegalovirus exposure and HLA in healthy donors. Study findings and constraints: Roughly even sequencing depth across donors was the assumption behind the presence/absence analyses.

Comment on this clone: Its antigen is not identified.

A multiplex PCR was run with 60 Vbeta primers and 13 Jbeta primers. Libraries were prepared by immunoSEQ multiplex PCR; TCRdb keeps only in-frame clonotypes and omits some of them. The data show about 150,000 clones, 76% seen once. The ends were cut back, 2 bases at V and 5 bases at J, with 12 bases in the middle. CDR1 and CDR2 (germline): MDHEN, SYDVKM. The CDR3 is made up of 14 amino acids. The sequenced sample was PBMCs. The gene calls are TRBV28 and TRBJ1-2; D might be TRBD1 (5 bases). The sequence came from a woman aged 35 to 49 in good health and CMV-seronegative. CDR3 sequence reads: CASSLIGGTYGYTF. The CDR3 bases are TGTGCCAGCAGTTTAATCGGGGGGACGTATGGCTACACCTTC.